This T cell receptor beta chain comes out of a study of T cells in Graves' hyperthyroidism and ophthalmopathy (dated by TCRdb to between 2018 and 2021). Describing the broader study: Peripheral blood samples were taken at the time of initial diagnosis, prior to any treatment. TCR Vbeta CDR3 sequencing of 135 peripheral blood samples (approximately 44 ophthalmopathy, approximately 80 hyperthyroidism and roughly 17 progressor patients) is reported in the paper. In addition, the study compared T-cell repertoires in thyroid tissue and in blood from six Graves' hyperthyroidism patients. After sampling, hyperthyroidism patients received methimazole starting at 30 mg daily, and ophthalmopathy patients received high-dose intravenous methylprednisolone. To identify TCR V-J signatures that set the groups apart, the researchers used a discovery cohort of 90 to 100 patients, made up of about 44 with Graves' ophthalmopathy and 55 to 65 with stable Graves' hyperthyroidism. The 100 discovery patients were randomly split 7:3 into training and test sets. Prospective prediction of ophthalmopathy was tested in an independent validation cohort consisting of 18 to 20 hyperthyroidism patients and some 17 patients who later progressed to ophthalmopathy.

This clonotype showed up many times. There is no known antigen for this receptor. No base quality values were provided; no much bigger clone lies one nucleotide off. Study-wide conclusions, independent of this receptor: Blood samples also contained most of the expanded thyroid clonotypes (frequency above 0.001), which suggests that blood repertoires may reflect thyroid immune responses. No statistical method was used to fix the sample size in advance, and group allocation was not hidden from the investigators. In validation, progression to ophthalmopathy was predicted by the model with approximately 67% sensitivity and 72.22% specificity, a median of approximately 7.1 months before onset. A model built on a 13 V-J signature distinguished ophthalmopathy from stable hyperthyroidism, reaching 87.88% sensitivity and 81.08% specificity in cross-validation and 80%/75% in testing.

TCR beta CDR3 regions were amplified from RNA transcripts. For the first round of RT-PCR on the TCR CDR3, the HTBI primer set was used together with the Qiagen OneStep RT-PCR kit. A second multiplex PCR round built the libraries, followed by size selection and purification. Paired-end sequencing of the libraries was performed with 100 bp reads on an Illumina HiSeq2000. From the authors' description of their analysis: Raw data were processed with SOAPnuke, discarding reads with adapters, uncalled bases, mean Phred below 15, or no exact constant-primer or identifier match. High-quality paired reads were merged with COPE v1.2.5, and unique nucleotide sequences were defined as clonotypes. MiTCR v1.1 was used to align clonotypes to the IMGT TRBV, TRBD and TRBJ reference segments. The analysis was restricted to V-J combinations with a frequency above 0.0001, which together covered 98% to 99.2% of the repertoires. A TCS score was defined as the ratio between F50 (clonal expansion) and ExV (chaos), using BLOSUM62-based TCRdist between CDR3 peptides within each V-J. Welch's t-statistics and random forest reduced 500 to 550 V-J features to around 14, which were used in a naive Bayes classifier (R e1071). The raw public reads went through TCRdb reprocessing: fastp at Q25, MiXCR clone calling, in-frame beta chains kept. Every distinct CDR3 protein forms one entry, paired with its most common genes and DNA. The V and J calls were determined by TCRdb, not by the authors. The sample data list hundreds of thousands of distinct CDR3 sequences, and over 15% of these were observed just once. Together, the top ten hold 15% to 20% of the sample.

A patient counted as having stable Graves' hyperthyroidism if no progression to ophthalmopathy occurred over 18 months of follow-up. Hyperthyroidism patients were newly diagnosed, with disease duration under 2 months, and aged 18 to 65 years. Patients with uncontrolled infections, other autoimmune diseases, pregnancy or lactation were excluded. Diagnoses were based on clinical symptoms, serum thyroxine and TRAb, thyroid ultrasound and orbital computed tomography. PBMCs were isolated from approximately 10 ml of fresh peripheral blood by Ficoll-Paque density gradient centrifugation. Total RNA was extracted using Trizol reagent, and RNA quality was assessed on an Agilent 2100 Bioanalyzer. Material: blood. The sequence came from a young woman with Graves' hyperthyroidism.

The base sequence is TGTGCCAGCAGCTTAGTGGCTAGCGGGGGCACAGATACGCAGTATTTT. It specifies CASSLVASGGTDTQYF. The receptor chain draws on TRBV7-8 and TRBJ2-3, with 9 middle bases fitting TRBD2. CDR1 SGHVS and CDR2 FQNEAQ are derived from the germline V gene. Reading from cysteine to phenylalanine, the CDR3 counts 16 amino acids. The kept DNA is CDR3 alone, 48 bases in frame from the first base. Trimmed from V: 1 base; trimmed from J: 1 base; junction bases lacking a gene match: 3.